Below, 4 T cell receptor beta chains from the same sample are listed, as sequenced in a study of regulatory T cells in long-lasting Graves disease (dated by TCRdb to about 2021). The library was generated by multiplex PCR. TCRdb shows the sequencer as Illumina HiSeq 4000. TCR beta libraries were built with iRepertoire HTBI primers and Arm-PCR amplification of CDR3 regions. TCRdb trimmed the raw reads at Q25, called clones with MiXCR and kept productive beta chains. Rows are unified per CDR3 protein, each entry keeping the most common DNA and genes. Recorded for this sample are over 300,000 distinct CDR3 sequences; 15% to 20% of them occurred a single time. The leading ten clones occupy just under 30% of the sample. Read against the paper, the sample's time point label means: persistent/refractory GD, antithyroid drugs over 5 years with positive TRAb. For both TCR sequencing and RNA sequencing, RNA was extracted from PBMCs using TRIzol.

Source: peripheral blood mononuclear cells (PBMCs), taken when the disease was refractory, from a patient treated with antithyroid drugs. These TCRs come from a female donor with Graves disease.

The gene calls are TRBV30 and TRBJ1-2; 11 bases are a match to TRBD1. CDR3 length: 14 amino acids. CDR1 is GTSNPN and CDR2 is SVGIG in the germline V gene (reference sequence). V lost 3 bases to trimming and J lost 8 bases; unmatched junction nucleotides: 8. The DNA for the CDR3 is TGTGCCTGGAGGGCCGGACAGGGGGCGGCGGGCTACACCTTC. Protein sequence: CAWRAGQGAAGYTF.

The rearrangement uses TRBV19 and TRBJ2-2, with D perhaps TRBD1 (6 bases). This CDR3 is 15 amino acids long. Germline V CDR1 and CDR2: LNHDA, SQIVND (reference sequence). V was clipped by 10 bases and J by 3 bases, with 18 bases between them. The DNA for the CDR3 is TGTGCCACCTCCCGGGATAGGGGGTACACCGGGGAGCTGTTTTTT. Its translation: CATSRDRGYTGELFF.

This clonotype was observed many times. V usage is TRBV28 and J usage is TRBJ2-5, with a weak D call TRBD1 (5 bases). The CDR3 has 16 residues. V lost 2 bases and J lost 2, with 15 bases in between. Looked up from germline, CDR1 is MDHEN and CDR2 is SYDVKM. CDR3 sequence reads: CASSLTWGFGQETQYF. For the CDR3, the DNA is TGTGCCAGCAGTTTAACGTGGGGCTTCGGACAAGAGACCCAGTACTTC.

V usage is TRBV4-2 and J usage is TRBJ2-2; maybe TRBD2 (5 bases). CDR1 LGHNA and CDR2 YNFKEQ come from the germline V gene. Trimming shortened V by 0 bases and J by 9 bases, and 17 bases separated the two germline ends. CDR3 length equals 16 residues. The DNA of the CDR3 is TGTGCCAGCAGCCAAGATCACCGGCTAGCCAATAGGGAGCTGTTTTTT. Its protein product is CASSQDHRLANRELFF.